The source of this TCR beta chain is a study of post-analysis software for immune sequencing data. As for the study in general: The study covered relapsing-remitting, secondary progressive and progressive-relapsing courses of multiple sclerosis.

General study findings and limits: Compared against controls, patients with multiple sclerosis displayed significantly lower normalized Chao1 diversity. About five TRBV segments appeared more often in patients than in controls, and TRBV5-6, TRBV5-1 and TRBV20-1 were among these. Samples sharing a preparation batch grouped tightly together when assessed by F measure.

This CDR3 spans 13 amino acids. V was shortened by 1 base and J by 4 bases, with 7 bases between the two germline ends. Germline-derived CDR1 and CDR2 are LGHNT and FRNRAP. This clonotype was found a few times. Its cognate antigen is unknown. Researchers reported that TCR beta cDNA libraries carried unique molecular identifiers. T cells numbering about 0.95 to 10 million gave rise to around 500,000 cDNA molecules. From the PCR reads, TCRdb called clonotypes with MiXCR, one entry per CDR3 protein. The table has hundreds of thousands of distinct CDR3 sequences, 53% seen once. The chain has TRBV12-5 and TRBJ1-2; perhaps TRBD1 as D (5 bases). The source is a girl aged 10 to 17 with multiple sclerosis. The sequencing sample was made of blood. Here the CDR3 DNA reads TGTGCTAGTGGTTTGGGACAGTCCTATGGCTACACCTTC. Residues: CASGLGQSYGYTF. The full variable domain, completed using reference TRBV12-5 and TRBJ1-2, is DARVTQTPRHKVTEMGQEVTMRCQPILGHNTVFWYRQTMMQGLELLAYFRNRAPLDDSGMPKDRFSAEMPDATLATLKIQPSEPRDSAVYFCASGLGQSYGYTFGSGTRLTVV.